These T cell receptor beta chains were read from a single sample in a study of blood T cell repertoires in COVID-19. Assay used: immunoSEQ multiplex PCR; TCRdb lists only in-frame clones, some missing. The table lists hundreds of thousands of clones, roughly 86% of them singletons. Sample: peripheral blood. The source of these receptors is a woman between 25 and 40 years old with COVID-19, enrolled during active disease. Each CDR3 is given with its conserved first and last residue. Each record gives: D gene, clone size, V gene, CDR3 length, J gene, CDR3 DNA, CDR3 protein. D genes are given only for firm matches. Clone size, where shown, is once, few, many, or a class for clones that have expanded.

-	-	TRBV28	14	TRBJ1-4	TGTGCCAGCAGTCTAGGGGGTGGGAATGAAAAACTGTTTTTT	CASSLGGGNEKLFF
-	-	TRBV4-1	14	TRBJ1-2	TGCGCCAGCAGCCAAGAGTGGCAGGGTGATGGCTACACCTTC	CASSQEWQGDGYTF
TRBD1	-	TRBV2	15	TRBJ2-3	TGTGCCAGCAGGACCGGGACAGGCGCCCCAGATACGCAGTATTTT	CASRTGTGAPDTQYF
-	-	TRBV28	13	TRBJ1-2	TGTGCCAGCAGGTTCGAGGGTAACTATGGCTACACCTTC	CASRFEGNYGYTF
TRBD2	few	TRBV28	14	TRBJ2-5	TGTGCCAGCAAACTAGCGGGAGCGGTTGAGACCCAGTACTTC	CASKLAGAVETQYF
TRBD1	-	TRBV10-2	17	TRBJ1-5	TGCGCCAGCAGTGAGTCCGGGACAGCCTTTAGCAATCAGCCCCAGCATTTT	CASSESGTAFSNQPQHF
-	-	TRBV29-1	14	TRBJ1-3	TGCAGCGCCTCACAGACACGGGCGGGGGACACCATATATTTT	CSASQTRAGDTIYF
TRBD2	-	TRBV2	16	TRBJ2-1	TGTGCCAGCAGGGCCGGGACTAGCAGCTCCTACAATGAGCAGTTCTTC	CASRAGTSSSYNEQFF
TRBD2	-	TRBV2	14	TRBJ2-7	TGTGCCAGCACGTCGGGACTAGCGACTTACGAGCAGTACTTC	CASTSGLATYEQYF
TRBD1	-	TRBV3-1/TRBV3-2	16	TRBJ2-2	TGTGCCAGCAGCCGCACGATTACAGGGGGCACCGGGGAGCTGTTTTTT	CASSRTITGGTGELFF
TRBD1	-	TRBV19	16	TRBJ2-1	TGTGCCAGTAGTATAGAGGGGGACAGAATCTACAATGAGCAGTTCTTC	CASSIEGDRIYNEQFF
-	-	TRBV18	14	TRBJ1-1	TGTGCCAGCTCACCATCTGGGGGCGAATCTGAAGCTTTCTTT	CASSPSGGESEAFF
-	-	TRBV2	16	TRBJ2-2	TGTGCCAGCAGTGAAGCGCGGGCGCGGAACACCGGGGAGCTGTTTTTT	CASSEARARNTGELFF
-	-	TRBV7-9	15	TRBJ2-3	TGTGCCAGCAGCTTGTGGCGGGGTATCACAGATACGCAGTATTTT	CASSLWRGITDTQYF
-	-	TRBV28	13	TRBJ1-2	TGTGCCAGCAGCCTAACTCTAAACTATGGCTACACCTTC	CASSLTLNYGYTF
-	-	TRBV4-1	19	TRBJ2-7	TGCGCCAGCAGCCAAGGTCCTCCGAGCGGTGGGCTCTTAACCTACGAGCAGTACTTC	CASSQGPPSGGLLTYEQYF
-	-	TRBV14	13	TRBJ2-5	TGTGCCAGCAGGCCCCGGTTGCACGAGACCCAGTACTTC	CASRPRLHETQYF
TRBD1	-	TRBV4-3	15	TRBJ1-4	TGCGCCAGCAGCCAAGATTACAGGGGGCAAGAAAAACTGTTTTTT	CASSQDYRGQEKLFF
-	once	TRBV11-3	15	TRBJ2-5	TGTGCCAGCAGCCGCCGGGACTCCGGCCAGGAGACCCAGTACTTC	CASSRRDSGQETQYF
-	-	TRBV19	14	TRBJ2-3	TGTGCCAGTAGTTGGGGGGTCGCGCCAGATACGCAGTATTTT	CASSWGVAPDTQYF
-	-	TRBV3-1/TRBV3-2	16	TRBJ2-4	TGTGCCAGCAGCCCAGGTAGGAGACAGCTAAAAAACATTCAGTACTTC	CASSPGRRQLKNIQYF
-	-	TRBV27	14	TRBJ2-5	TGTGCCAGCAGTTCCCCGAGGGATTATGAGACCCAGTACTTC	CASSSPRDYETQYF
-	-	TRBV18	13	TRBJ2-5	TGTGCCAGCTCACCCGGACAGAGCGAGACCCAGTACTTC	CASSPGQSETQYF